One sample yielded the 5 T cell receptor beta chains listed below, sequenced in a study of patients and donors after allogeneic stem cell transplantation. MiXCR was run by TCRdb on the RT-PCR reads, yielding one entry per CDR3 protein. The data contain approximately 250,000 distinct CDR3 sequences, roughly 14% of them seen just once; the ten biggest clones take up around a tenth. Material: blood, either unsorted or a sorted T cell fraction (not recorded which). These receptors originate from a human donor who was either an allogeneic HSCT recipient or a stem cell or donor lymphocyte infusion donor (not recorded which). It is not recorded whose cells these are; they may come from a transplant donor.

This clonotype was found many times. This chain joins TRBV20-1 and TRBJ1-3, with a possible D match to TRBD1 (6 bases). Trimming shortened V by 6 bases and J by 2 bases, and 8 bases separated the two germline ends. This CDR3 contains 12 residues. Germline loops: CDR1 DFQATT, CDR2 SNEGSKA (reference sequence). The CDR3 DNA is TGCAGTGCACAGGGACCTGGAAACACCATATATTTT. It encodes CSAQGPGNTIYF.

The chain combines TRBV10-3 with TRBJ2-3; 12 bases fit TRBD2. CDR3 size: 16 residues. Trimming at V came to 5 bases and at J to 6 bases, leaving 9 bases not matched to a gene. Per germline, CDR1 ENHRY and CDR2 SYGVKD. The CDR3 loop reads CAISQTATSGRDTQYF. DNA of the CDR3: TGTGCCATCAGTCAGACAGCAACTAGCGGGAGGGATACGCAGTATTTT.

The table lists this clonotype with a few counts. The V and J genes are TRBV19 and TRBJ1-3; a possible D gene is TRBD1 (5 bases). Trimming removed 9 bases at V and 2 bases at J, with 11 bases between. Germline V gene data show CDR1 as LNHDA and CDR2 as SQIVND (reference sequence). This CDR3 region has 13 residues. The CDR3 sequence is CASAGTPGNTIYF. The CDR3 DNA reads as TGTGCCAGCGCGGGGACCCCTGGAAACACCATATATTTT.

This clonotype was detected only a few times. The rearrangement joins TRBV24-1 to TRBJ1-2; 10 bases line up with TRBD1. This CDR3 has 15 residues. J lost 7 bases, V lost 7 bases, and 11 bases had no gene match. CDR1 and CDR2 (germline): KGHDR, SFDVKD. The CDR3 loop is CATSAGQGVLGGYTF. CDR3 DNA: TGTGCCACCAGCGCTGGACAGGGGGTTTTAGGTGGCTACACCTTC.

In this sample, this clonotype turned up many times. The V gene is TRBV5-1, the J gene TRBJ1-1; D might be TRBD1 (6 bases). This CDR3 comprises 15 residues. Trimming left V 4 bases short and J 5 bases short, with 18 bases between. The germline gives CDR1 SGHRS, CDR2 YFSETQ. CDR3 bases: TGCGCCAGCAGCGCAGGGGATCGGGTGGGAACTGAAGCTTTCTTT. This codes for CASSAGDRVGTEAFF. Complete variable domain (other parts from reference TRBV5-1 and TRBJ1-1): KAGVTQTPRYLIKTRGQQVTLSCSPISGHRSVSWYQQTPGQGLQFLFEYFSETQRNKGNFPGRFSGRQFSNSRSEMNVSTLELGDSALYLCASSAGDRVGTEAFFGQGTRLTVV.